A single sample gave rise to the 32 T cell receptor beta chains below, sequenced in a study of blood T cell repertoires in COVID-19. Repertoires were generated with immunoSEQ multiplex PCR, while TCRdb's copy carries only in-frame clones and drops some. The sample contains 300,000 to 350,000 clones, 70% to 90% of which appear only once. Material: PBMCs or T cells enriched from blood (not recorded which). These receptors were collected from a man between 25 and 39 years old who had recovered from COVID-19.

The rearrangement uses TRBV7-9 and TRBJ1-1, with D unresolved. Germline lookup yields CDR1 SEHNR and CDR2 FQNEAQ (reference sequence). The CDR3 has 13 residues. The V gene lost 7 bases and the J gene lost 3 bases, with 12 bases spanning the gap. The CDR3 protein is CASTQGGYTEAFF. Written as DNA, the CDR3 is TGTGCCAGCACCCAAGGAGGGTACACTGAAGCTTTCTTT.

This clone occurred once. The chain links TRBV7-8 to TRBJ2-2; 8 bases match TRBD1. The V gene's germline CDR1 is SGHVS and CDR2 FQNEAQ. There are 17 residues in the CDR3. Losses at the gene ends were 1 base for V and 12 bases for J; bases not matched to a gene: 16. CDR3 in DNA: TGTGCCAGCAGCTTAGGGGTTTTGGGGACAGGTCAGGTGAAGCTGTTTTTT. It yields the protein CASSLGVLGTGQVKLFF.

This clone was found once. The gene calls are TRBV6-2 or TRBV6-3 and TRBJ1-4; no firm D call. The CDR3 consists of 14 residues. In germline, CDR1 is MNHEY, CDR2 SVGEGT. The germline V and J ends were trimmed by 3 bases and 8 bases, with 13 bases remaining between them. DNA for the CDR3: TGTGCCAGCAGTTATAATCCGGTGAGGGAAAAACTGTTTTTT. Amino acids: CASSYNPVREKLFF.

This chain links TRBV27 with TRBJ2-5; D remains ambiguous. Germline CDR1 is MNHEY and CDR2 is SMNVEV (reference sequence). CDR3 length: 14 residues. V was shortened by 3 bases and J by 2 bases, with 10 bases between the two germline ends. CDR3 protein: CASSFIGFQETQYF. As DNA, the CDR3 is TGTGCCAGCAGTTTTATCGGGTTTCAAGAGACCCAGTACTTC.

This chain joins TRBV7-2 and TRBJ1-4; D is uncertain. The CDR3 runs 14 residues. CDR1 is SGHTA and CDR2 is FQGNSA in the germline V gene. Trimming cost V 6 bases and J 6 bases, with 14 bases left between them. The CDR3 loop is CASRPSSIDEKLFF. The CDR3 region has the DNA TGTGCCAGCAGGCCATCTAGTATAGATGAAAAACTGTTTTTT.

This clone was observed a handful of times. The J gene is TRBJ2-1, the V gene TRBV9; 8 bases align to TRBD2. The junction had 6 bases not matched to a gene; V was cut back by 0 bases and J by 4 bases. The CDR3 extends over 16 amino acids. Germline CDR1 and CDR2: SGDLS and YYNGEE. The CDR3 coding sequence is TGTGCCAGCAGCGTAGGTCAAGCGGGAGTATACAATGAGCAGTTCTTC. Translated: CASSVGQAGVYNEQFF.

The J gene is TRBJ1-5, the V gene TRBV5-8; maybe TRBD1 (5 bases). Germline V gives CDR1 SGHTS, CDR2 YDEGEE. The CDR3 is made up of 17 amino acids. V gave up 1 base and J gave up 3 bases, with 17 bases separating them. The CDR3 DNA follows: TGTGCCAGCAGCTTGTTATCCAGGGCCGAAAACAATCAGCCCCAGCATTTT. This encodes CASSLLSRAENNQPQHF.

V usage is TRBV7-2 and J usage is TRBJ2-7; 8 bases match TRBD1. Per the germline V gene, CDR1 is SGHTA and CDR2 is FQGNSA. Germline trimming cut 1 base from V and 4 bases from J; bases unmatched to any gene: 6. The CDR3 is made up of 15 amino acids. The chain's CDR3 is CASSLGSGGSYEQYF. CDR3 DNA sequence: TGTGCCAGCAGCTTAGGTTCAGGGGGCTCTTACGAGCAGTACTTC.

The chain recombines TRBV6-5 with TRBJ2-3; 9 bases match TRBD2. The junction had 8 bases not matched to a gene; V was cut back by 6 bases and J by 7 bases. This CDR3 spans 14 amino acids. Looked up from germline, CDR1 is MNHEY and CDR2 is SVGAGI. The CDR3 here is CASRETSGSNTQYF. The DNA for the CDR3 is TGTGCCAGCAGGGAGACTAGCGGCTCGAATACGCAGTATTTT.

The V and J genes are TRBV6-5 and TRBJ1-6, with a possible D match to TRBD1 (5 bases). The germline V gene has CDR1 MNHEY and CDR2 SVGAGI. The CDR3 is made up of 15 amino acids. V was pared by 0 bases and J by 9 bases, with 12 bases between. CDR3 DNA sequence: TGTGCCAGCAGTTACTCGGGGGGAACGACTTCACCCCTCCACTTT. It codes for CASSYSGGTTSPLHF.

V usage is TRBV4-2 and J usage is TRBJ2-7; tentative D call: TRBD2 (7 bases). The CDR3 has 16 amino acids. The V end was cut by 0 bases, the J end by 2 bases, with 14 bases between. CDR1 is LGHNA, CDR2 YNFKEQ, per germline. In nucleotides, the CDR3 is TGTGCCAGCAGCCAAGAGGCCGGGGGGCTGACCTACGAGCAGTACTTC. It specifies CASSQEAGGLTYEQYF.

The rearrangement links TRBV7-3 to TRBJ1-5; 7 bases are shared with TRBD1. This CDR3 has 16 amino acids. Germline V gene lookup returns CDR1 SGHTA and CDR2 FQGTGA. The ends lost 0 bases at V and 6 bases at J; junction bases unmatched: 8. CDR3 in amino acids: CASSLTGGGQGQPQHF. For the CDR3, the DNA is TGTGCCAGCAGCTTAACCGGAGGGGGCCAGGGTCAGCCCCAGCATTTT. Complete variable domain (other parts from reference TRBV7-3 and TRBJ1-5): GAGVSQTPSNKVTEKGKYVELRCDPISGHTALYWYRQSLGQGPEFLIYFQGTGAADDSGLPNDRFFAVRPEGSVSTLKIQRTERGDSAVYLCASSLTGGGQGQPQHFGDGTRLSIL.

This clone was picked up one time. The rearrangement links TRBV10-3 to TRBJ2-3; a weak D match, TRBD1 (6 bases). V was trimmed by 6 bases and J by 4 bases, leaving 20 bases between them. The CDR3 length is 16 residues. CDR1 and CDR2 from the germline V gene are ENHRY and SYGVKD. DNA of the CDR3: TGTGCCATCAGGCCGGAACAGGGATTTATATCAGATACGCAGTATTTT. Protein: CAIRPEQGFISDTQYF.

V usage is TRBV5-1 and J usage is TRBJ1-1; no reliable D call. Germline CDR1 and CDR2: SGHRS and YFSETQ. The CDR3 is made up of 14 amino acids. V gave up 4 bases and J gave up 5 bases, with 15 bases separating them. In DNA, the CDR3 is TGCGCCAGCAGCCCTCCAGGAGGTTCTACTGAAGCTTTCTTT. Translation gives CASSPPGGSTEAFF.

This rearrangement joins TRBV5-1 to TRBJ2-2; possible D gene TRBD2, 6 bases. CDR1 SGHRS and CDR2 YFSETQ come from the germline V gene. The CDR3 length is 16 residues. Trimming removed 0 bases at V and 4 bases at J, with 13 bases between. The CDR3 nucleotides read TGCGCCAGCAGCTTGGGTAGCGGAAGATTCACCGGGGAGCTGTTTTTT. It specifies CASSLGSGRFTGELFF.

The V call is TRBV19, the J call TRBJ2-3; D may be TRBD2 (6 bases). The CDR3 has 13 amino acids. The V gene's germline CDR1 is LNHDA and CDR2 SQIVND (reference sequence). The germline V and J ends were trimmed by 8 bases and 3 bases, with 12 bases remaining between them. CDR3 DNA sequence: TGTGCCAGTCGAATGGCGGGGACAGATACGCAGTATTTT. It yields the protein CASRMAGTDTQYF.

The chain recombines TRBV6-4 with TRBJ2-1; D gene uncertain. This CDR3 is built from 16 residues. Trimming took 2 bases from V and 1 from J, leaving 12 bases between them. CDR1 and CDR2 (germline): MRHNA, SNTAGT. The CDR3 DNA is TGTGCCAGCAGTGACACAGTAATGGTTTCCTACAATGAGCAGTTCTTC. It codes for CASSDTVMVSYNEQFF.

This chain joins TRBV7-9 and TRBJ1-1; a weak D match, TRBD1 (6 bases). The V gene's germline CDR1 is SEHNR and CDR2 FQNEAQ (reference sequence). This CDR3 has 12 amino acids. V was clipped by 8 bases and J by 3 bases, with 10 bases between them. The CDR3 is CASAHRDTEAFF. The DNA of the CDR3 is TGTGCCAGCGCTCACAGGGACACTGAAGCTTTCTTT.

The chain carries TRBV9 and TRBJ2-3; 7 nucleotides match TRBD1. V was pared by 2 bases and J by 4 bases, with 4 bases of the junction left unmatched. The CDR3 runs 14 residues. Germline CDR1 SGDLS, CDR2 YYNGEE. This CDR3 is CASSVKGAADTQYF. DNA of the CDR3: TGTGCCAGCAGCGTCAAGGGGGCCGCAGATACGCAGTATTTT.

The chain employs TRBV10-3 and TRBJ1-2, with 7 positions matching TRBD1. This CDR3 comprises 16 residues. The V gene end was trimmed by 3 bases and the J gene end by 4 bases; junction bases not matched to a gene: 11. Germline V gives CDR1 ENHRY, CDR2 SYGVKD. The chain's CDR3 is CAISEGGRGFSYGYTF. Here the CDR3 DNA reads TGTGCCATCAGTGAAGGGGGCAGGGGTTTTAGCTATGGCTACACCTTC.

The chain is built from TRBV6-2 or TRBV6-3 and TRBJ1-5, with TRBD1 matching over 8 bases. CDR3 length: 15 amino acids. Trimming removed 4 bases from V and 4 bases from J; junction bases left unmatched: 6. From germline, CDR1 is MNHEY and CDR2 SVGEGT. The CDR3 loop is CASSFRGRTNQPQHF. The CDR3 nucleotides read TGTGCCAGCAGTTTCAGGGGGCGAACGAATCAGCCCCAGCATTTT.

The gene calls are TRBV12-2 and TRBJ1-5; the table's D call TRBD1 went unverified against the DNA. TRBV12-2 is described as a pseudogene. This CDR3 is 19 amino acids long. CDR3: CASRLAVFQDRRINQPQHF. The CDR3 DNA reads as TGTGCAAGTCGCTTAGCGGTATTTCAGGACAGGCGTATCAATCAGCCCCAGCATTTT.

V is TRBV5-6 and J is TRBJ1-2; possible D gene TRBD1, 6 bases. The CDR3 contains 14 residues. Trimming shortened V by 6 bases and J by 7 bases, and 19 bases separated the two germline ends. Looked up from germline, CDR1 is SGHDT and CDR2 is YYEEEE. This CDR3 reads CASTKTGTSGGYTF. DNA for the CDR3: TGTGCCAGCACCAAAACAGGGACCTCGGGTGGCTACACCTTC.

The chain is built from TRBV18 and TRBJ1-1; D call uncertain. The CDR3 runs to 13 residues. Germline lookup yields CDR1 KGHSH and CDR2 LQKENI. V was trimmed by 1 base and J by 10 bases, leaving 13 bases between them. In DNA, the CDR3 is TGTGCCAGCTCACCACGGGCCGAAGGGAGAGCTTTCTTT. Its translation: CASSPRAEGRAFF.

This clone appeared once. The rearrangement uses TRBV29-1 and TRBJ1-4; 7 nucleotides align to TRBD1. From germline, CDR1 is SQVTM and CDR2 ANQGSEA. V lost 5 bases to trimming and J lost 6 bases; unmatched junction nucleotides: 3. The length of the CDR3 is 12 residues. CDR3 sequence reads: CSVYRGDEKLFF. DNA of the CDR3: TGCAGCGTTTACAGGGGTGATGAAAAACTGTTTTTT.

The chain joins TRBV6-1 to TRBJ2-6, with unresolved D. With 2 bases removed from V and 2 bases from J, the gap between germline ends came to 10 bases. This CDR3 contains 16 residues. From germline, CDR1 is MNHNS and CDR2 SASEGT. CDR3 sequence (DNA): TGTGCCAGCAGTGAAAGCCGTGCACCTGGGGCCAACGTCCTGACTTTC. This encodes CASSESRAPGANVLTF.

The chain carries TRBV4-1 and TRBJ1-2, with D possibly being TRBD1 (5 bases). V was clipped by 1 base and J by 2 bases, with 11 bases between them. This CDR3 is 15 amino acids long. CDR1 is MGHRA, CDR2 YSYEKL, per germline. CDR3 nucleotides: TGCGCCAGCAGCCAAGTGGGGCGGCTGAACTATGGCTACACCTTC. This codes for CASSQVGRLNYGYTF.

This clone was counted between two and nine times. The rearrangement uses TRBV20-1 and TRBJ2-3; perhaps TRBD1 as D (5 bases). Between the trimmed V and J ends, which lost 6 bases and 10 bases, there was a span of 14 bases. CDR3 length: 11 amino acids. CDR1 is DFQATT, CDR2 SNEGSKA, per germline (reference sequence). The CDR3 spells CSAFVGRAQYF. The CDR3 bases are TGCAGTGCCTTCGTGGGCAGGGCGCAGTATTTT.

V gene TRBV4-2 combines with J gene TRBJ2-3; 7 bases agree with TRBD1. The germline V gene has CDR1 LGHNA and CDR2 YNFKEQ. This CDR3 has 16 amino acids. The V segment lost 0 bases and the J segment 4 bases; nucleotides outside the gene matches: 7. The chain's CDR3 is CASSQDPTQGADTQYF. The CDR3 region has the DNA TGTGCCAGCAGCCAAGACCCTACGCAGGGGGCAGATACGCAGTATTTT.

This sequence joins TRBV2 and TRBJ1-1; 7 nucleotides align to TRBD1. V lost 10 bases and J lost 5; bases outside the gene matches: 16. Germline CDR1 and CDR2: SNHLY and FYNNEI. This CDR3 is built from 15 residues. The CDR3 reads CANTLSGQAGTEAFF. The CDR3 coding sequence is TGTGCCAACACTCTCTCCGGACAGGCGGGAACTGAAGCTTTCTTT.

This clone was seen many times. Mismatch with germline at one junction end may stem from a read error. The CDR3 sequence: CASNNDGGFF. CDR3 coding DNA: TGTGCCAGCAACAACGACGGAGGGTTCTTC. This chain links TRBV9 with TRBJ1-2; no clear D. There are 10 residues in the CDR3. Germline CDR1 is SGDLS and CDR2 is YYNGEE.

The chain carries TRBV6-2 or TRBV6-3 and TRBJ1-5; 9 bases align to TRBD1. Germline V gives CDR1 MNHEY, CDR2 SVGEGT. This CDR3 region has 15 residues. Trimming cost V 4 bases and J 2 bases; bases outside gene matches: 3. DNA for the CDR3: TGTGCCAGCAGTTCCGACAGGGGGGGCAATCAGCCCCAGCATTTT. Its translation is CASSSDRGGNQPQHF.